This TCR beta chain was captured by sequencing in a study of T cell responses to AZD1222 COVID-19 vaccine. Using immunoSEQ multiplex PCR, the repertoire was profiled, and TCRdb retains in-frame clones only, with some absent. This sample has more than 150,000 clones, with 85% to 90% found just once. Germline V gene data show CDR1 as MDHEN and CDR2 as SYDVKM. This CDR3 has 13 amino acids. V lost 3 bases and J lost 8, with 10 bases in between. In the case of this clone: Other DNA sequences in this specimen translate into the identical CDR3.

The sequenced sample was peripheral blood, obtained on day 0 of AZD1222 vaccination. The rearrangement uses TRBV28 and TRBJ1-4, with D unclear. The origin of this receptor is an adult in good health. CDR3 sequence reads: CASSFGVREKLFF. The CDR3 DNA sequence: TGTGCCAGCAGTTTCGGTGTAAGGGAAAAACTGTTTTTT.